Following are 21 T cell receptor beta chains from one sample sequenced in a study of early T cells in non-severe SARS-CoV-2 infection. One entry per CDR3 protein, called by TCRdb with MiXCR from the 5' RACE reads. The sample yields about 56,000 distinct CDR3 sequences, over 9.5% seen once. The sequenced sample was whole blood. The receptors shown here come from an adult who was a healthcare worker with PCR-confirmed SARS-CoV-2 infection or an uninfected control (not recorded which).

The chain has TRBV29-1 and TRBJ2-1; tentative D call: TRBD2 (5 bases). The CDR3 runs 12 residues. V lost 8 bases, J lost 5 bases, and 13 bases lay in between. Germline V CDR1 and CDR2: SQVTM, ANQGSEA. The chain's CDR3 is CSPGLVDNEQFF. DNA for the CDR3: TGCAGCCCAGGACTGGTAGACAATGAGCAGTTCTTC.

This clonotype was picked up a small number of times. V usage is TRBV7-4 and J usage is TRBJ1-3; 8 nucleotides agree with TRBD1. Germline V gene sequence: CDR1 SGHVT, CDR2 SQSDAQ. This CDR3 has 15 amino acids. With 5 bases clipped from V and 7 bases from J, the junction kept 10 bases outside the gene matches. The CDR3 sequence: CASSPGQGVGNTIYF. The CDR3 DNA is TGTGCCAGCAGCCCTGGACAGGGCGTGGGGAACACCATATATTTT.

The rearrangement uses TRBV29-1 and TRBJ1-1; D gene unclear. This CDR3 spans 10 amino acids. The germline V gene encodes CDR1 SQVTM and CDR2 ANQGSEA. The germline V and J ends were trimmed by 3 bases and 8 bases, with 7 bases remaining between them. The CDR3 reads CSVDQAEAFF. The CDR3 coding sequence is TGCAGCGTTGATCAGGCAGAAGCTTTCTTT.

This clonotype was observed many times. The chain uses TRBV27 and TRBJ2-5; D perhaps matches TRBD2 (6 bases). V lost 5 bases and J lost 5, with 9 bases in between. The germline CDR1 and CDR2 sequences are MNHEY and SMNVEV (reference sequence). The CDR3 length is 12 residues. CDR3 bases: TGTGCCAGCAGTCCCCGGGAGGAGACCCAGTACTTC. As protein: CASSPREETQYF.

This clonotype was seen many times. The chain is built from TRBV13 and TRBJ2-7, with TRBD2 as a possible D gene (6 bases). V lost 7 bases, J lost 3 bases, and 19 bases lay in between. This CDR3 comprises 15 residues. Germline CDR1 is PRHDT and CDR2 is FYEKMQ (reference sequence). CDR3 in DNA: TGTGCCAGCAACGACCTTAGCGGAGGGGACTACGAGCAGTACTTC. Translating it yields CASNDLSGGDYEQYF.

At least ten counts were recorded for this clonotype. The chain links TRBV6-6 to TRBJ1-4; D remains unclear. Trimming pared 6 bases from V and 7 bases from J, leaving 21 bases between. Germline-derived CDR1 and CDR2 are MNHNY and SVGAGI (reference sequence). The CDR3 spans 16 residues. CDR3 region: CASSRYPARMGEKLFF. The CDR3 region has the DNA TGTGCCAGCAGCCGTTACCCCGCAAGGATGGGTGAAAAACTGTTTTTT.

CDR3 in DNA: TGTGCCAGCAGTTATCTGGGACCAGACACCGGGGAGCTGTTTTTT. Translated, it gives CASSYLGPDTGELFF. The genes are TRBV5-4 and TRBJ2-2; D might be TRBD1 or TRBD2, each matching 5 bases. There are 15 residues in the CDR3. Looked up from germline, CDR1 is SGHNT and CDR2 is YYREEE (reference sequence). Trimming took off 5 bases at V and 3 bases at J, with 14 bases between the two ends.

This clonotype was observed at least ten times. V is TRBV29-1 and J is TRBJ2-3, with 9 bases that match TRBD2. The CDR3 is 15 residues long. Germline V gives CDR1 SQVTM, CDR2 ANQGSEA. Losses at the gene ends were 6 bases for V and 4 bases for J; bases not matched to a gene: 11. CDR3 sequence: CSVDRFGGRADTQYF. In nucleotides, the CDR3 is TGCAGCGTAGACCGCTTTGGCGGGAGGGCAGATACGCAGTATTTT.

This clonotype occurred many times. A read error may produce the germline difference seen at one junction end. The chain has TRBV9 and TRBJ1-3; D perhaps matches TRBD1 (5 bases). Germline CDR1 SGDLS, CDR2 YYNGEE. The CDR3 length is 14 residues. CDR3 nucleotides: TGTGCCAGCAGCCCCTGGAAGGGGAAGGACACTATATATTTT. Translated: CASSPWKGKDTIYF.

This clonotype was detected only once. This chain joins TRBV7-8 and TRBJ1-1; TRBD1 matches 7 bases. Trimming removed 5 bases from V and 7 bases from J; junction bases left unmatched: 13. The CDR3 loop spans 15 amino acids. The V gene's germline CDR1 is SGHVS and CDR2 FQNEAQ. The CDR3 loop reads CASSHRQGSFDEAFF. DNA for the CDR3: TGTGCCAGCAGCCACCGACAGGGCTCTTTCGATGAAGCTTTCTTT.

By sample fraction, this clonotype is hyperexpanded (1% or more). The J gene is TRBJ1-3, the V gene TRBV6-6; no clear D. CDR1 and CDR2 (germline): MNHNY, SVGAGI (reference sequence). With 8 bases removed from V and 3 bases from J, the gap between germline ends came to 14 bases. This CDR3 spans 14 amino acids. CDR3 protein: CASYEGMGGNTIYF. In DNA form, the CDR3 reads TGTGCCAGCTATGAGGGAATGGGTGGAAACACCATATATTTT.

This clonotype was picked up many times. CDR3 coding DNA: TGCGCCACTGCGACTAGCGGGAGGGCCGAAGAGACCCAGTACTTC. This gives the protein CATATSGRAEETQYF. The J gene is TRBJ2-5, the V gene TRBV5-1; 14 bases match TRBD2. Germline V lookup: CDR1 SGHRS, CDR2 YFSETQ. This CDR3 comprises 15 residues. V lost 9 bases to trimming and J lost 3 bases; unmatched junction nucleotides: 7.

This clonotype was observed many times. The chain carries TRBV27 and TRBJ2-3, with a possible D match to TRBD2 (5 bases). Per the germline V gene, CDR1 is MNHEY and CDR2 is SMNVEV (reference sequence). The V end lost 5 bases, the J end lost 3 bases, and 12 bases lay between the germline ends. This CDR3 comprises 14 residues. The CDR3 region is CASSPRRLTDTQYF. CDR3 in DNA: TGTGCCAGCAGTCCCCGGAGGTTAACAGATACGCAGTATTTT.

This clonotype was recorded many times. The chain carries TRBV7-9 and TRBJ2-5, with D possibly being TRBD2 (6 bases). Germline V gives CDR1 SEHNR, CDR2 FQNEAQ (reference sequence). The CDR3 is 15 amino acids. V was shortened by 4 bases and J by 3 bases, with 15 bases between the two germline ends. The DNA for the CDR3 is TGTGCCAGCAGCTCCCTTGGCCTAGCGAAAGAGACCCAGTACTTC. It yields the protein CASSSLGLAKETQYF.

This clonotype was recorded at least ten times. The chain combines TRBV6-2 or TRBV6-3 with TRBJ1-4; 7 nucleotides line up with TRBD1. Germline-derived CDR1 and CDR2 are MNHEY and SVGEGT. V dropped 6 bases and J dropped 3; count of bases not matched to a gene: 4. There are 14 residues in the CDR3. The CDR3 sequence is CASSDGTANEKLFF. CDR3 coding DNA: TGTGCCAGCAGCGACGGGACAGCTAATGAAAAACTGTTTTTT.

The sample holds a few counts of this clonotype. The rearrangement joins TRBV19 to TRBJ1-1, with TRBD1 matching over 7 bases. The trim removed 5 bases at V and 1 base at J, leaving 4 bases unmatched. This CDR3 comprises 14 residues. Germline V gene sequence: CDR1 LNHDA, CDR2 SQIVND (reference sequence). The CDR3 sequence: CASSVQGRNTEAFF. CDR3 bases: TGTGCCAGTAGTGTACAGGGGCGGAACACTGAAGCTTTCTTT. The complete variable domain, with remaining parts taken from reference TRBV19 and TRBJ1-1, reads DGGITQSPKYLFRKEGQNVTLSCEQNLNHDAMYWYRQDPGQGLRLIYYSQIVNDFQKGDIAEGYSVSREKKESFPLTVTSAQKNPTAFYLCASSVQGRNTEAFFGQGTRLTVV.

This clonotype came up a few times. The V call is TRBV5-1, the J call TRBJ1-1; D ambiguous. The CDR3 spans 14 residues. Trimming removed 4 bases from V and 4 bases from J, with 14 bases in between. The germline V gene encodes CDR1 SGHRS and CDR2 YFSETQ. The CDR3 reads CASSRYGDSTEAFF. The CDR3 nucleotides read TGCGCCAGCAGCAGGTACGGGGATAGCACTGAAGCTTTCTTT.

This clonotype was detected many times. V is TRBV10-3 and J is TRBJ1-2; 7 nucleotides align to TRBD1. CDR1 and CDR2 (germline): ENHRY, SYGVKD. The junction had 10 bases not matched to a gene; V was cut back by 8 bases and J by 4 bases. The CDR3 has 14 amino acids. CDR3 coding DNA: TGTGCCATCGGGTTGGAGGGGGCTGGCTATGGCTACACCTTC. Its protein product is CAIGLEGAGYGYTF.

This clonotype has just a few counts. This chain joins TRBV20-1 and TRBJ2-7, with D possibly being TRBD1 or TRBD2 (5 bases each). V lost 0 bases to trimming and J lost 0 bases, with 12 bases between them. The CDR3 totals 15 residues. Germline V gene sequence: CDR1 DFQATT, CDR2 SNEGSKA (reference sequence). The CDR3 protein is CSARDLRGASYEQYF. The CDR3 DNA follows: TGCAGTGCTAGAGATCTTAGAGGGGCCTCCTACGAGCAGTACTTC.

This clonotype came up a few times. V is TRBV19 and J is TRBJ1-5; the match to TRBD1 covers 8 bases. This CDR3 has 14 amino acids. V shed 9 bases and J 1 base; nucleotides not matched to a gene: 5. Germline-derived CDR1 and CDR2 are LNHDA and SQIVND (reference sequence). The CDR3 reads CASSGGWSNQPQHF. CDR3 DNA: TGTGCCAGCTCAGGGGGCTGGAGCAATCAGCCCCAGCATTTT.

V and J are TRBV20-1 and TRBJ2-1; TRBD2 matches 13 bases. This CDR3 comprises 17 residues. Germline V lookup: CDR1 DFQATT, CDR2 SNEGSKA (reference sequence). Germline trimming cut 4 bases from V and 0 bases from J; bases unmatched to any gene: 6. The CDR3 sequence: CSAILAGGLSSYNEQFF. The CDR3 DNA is TGCAGTGCTATACTAGCGGGAGGGCTTAGCTCCTACAATGAGCAGTTCTTC.